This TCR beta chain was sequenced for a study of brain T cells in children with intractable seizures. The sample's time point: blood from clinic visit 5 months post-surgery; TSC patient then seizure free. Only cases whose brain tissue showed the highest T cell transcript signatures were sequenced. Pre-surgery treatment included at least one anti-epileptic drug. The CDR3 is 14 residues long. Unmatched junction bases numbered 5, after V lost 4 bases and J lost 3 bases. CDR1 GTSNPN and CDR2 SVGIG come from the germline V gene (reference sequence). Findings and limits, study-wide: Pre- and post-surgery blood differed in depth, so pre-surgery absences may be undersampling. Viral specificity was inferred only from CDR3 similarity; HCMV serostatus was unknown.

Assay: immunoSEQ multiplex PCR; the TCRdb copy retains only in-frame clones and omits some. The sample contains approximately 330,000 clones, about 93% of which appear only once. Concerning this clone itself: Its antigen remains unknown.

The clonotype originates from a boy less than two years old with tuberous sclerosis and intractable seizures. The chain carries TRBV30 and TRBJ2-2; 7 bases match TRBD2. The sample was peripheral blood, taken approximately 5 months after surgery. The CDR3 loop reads CAWNKAGDTGELFF. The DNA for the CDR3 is TGTGCCTGGAACAAGGCGGGAGACACCGGGGAGCTGTTTTTT.